One and the same sample provided the 26 T cell receptor beta chains below, sequenced in a study of cytomegalovirus exposure and HLA in healthy donors. 13 Jbeta primers and 60 Vbeta primers were used for the PCR. Using immunoSEQ multiplex PCR, the repertoire was profiled, and TCRdb retains in-frame clones only, with some absent. Of about 130,000 clones in the sample, over 70% were seen once. Sequencing input: PBMCs. These receptors were obtained from a female donor in good health and CMV-seronegative.

The chain has TRBV7-9 and TRBJ2-1, with TRBD2 matching 8 bases. Per germline, CDR1 SEHNR and CDR2 FQNEAQ (reference sequence). This CDR3 comprises 15 residues. V lost 5 bases, J lost 0 bases, and 3 bases stayed unmatched. The CDR3 protein is CASSPLAGSYNEQFF. The CDR3 DNA reads as TGTGCCAGCAGCCCCCTAGCGGGCTCCTACAATGAGCAGTTCTTC.

The rearrangement links TRBV27 to TRBJ2-5; 8 bases align to TRBD1. Trimming cost V 6 bases and J 5 bases; bases outside gene matches: 5. The CDR3 extends over 13 amino acids. Germline V CDR1 and CDR2: MNHEY, SMNVEV (reference sequence). CDR3 protein: CASSQGAGETQYF. The CDR3 nucleotides are TGTGCCAGCAGCCAGGGGGCCGGGGAGACCCAGTACTTC.

This clone was recorded a few times. The rearrangement uses TRBV19 and TRBJ2-3; 15 bases fit TRBD2. The CDR3 covers 18 residues. Trimming cost V 5 bases and J 0 bases; bases outside gene matches: 6. Looked up from germline, CDR1 is LNHDA and CDR2 is SQIVND (reference sequence). As DNA, the CDR3 is TGTGCCAGTAGTCTGGGACTAGCGGGGGGCCCCAGCACAGATACGCAGTATTTT. This encodes CASSLGLAGGPSTDTQYF.

V gene TRBV2 combines with J gene TRBJ2-2; D perhaps matches TRBD1 (5 bases). Germline-derived CDR1 and CDR2 are SNHLY and FYNNEI. CDR3 size: 16 residues. V lost 2 bases to trimming and J lost 2 bases, with 12 bases between them. In DNA, the CDR3 is TGTGCCAGCAGTGAAAATTCGGACATAAACACCGGGGAGCTGTTTTTT. Translated: CASSENSDINTGELFF. Full variable domain (remainder filled in from reference TRBV2 and TRBJ2-2): EPEVTQTPSHQVTQMGQEVILRCVPISNHLYFYWYRQILGQKVEFLVSFYNNEISEKSEIFDDQFSVERPDGSNFTLKIRSTKLEDSAMYFCASSENSDINTGELFFGEGSRLTVL.

The V call is TRBV2, the J call TRBJ2-1; D may be TRBD2 (5 bases). The ends were cut back, 8 bases at V and 0 bases at J, with 14 bases in the middle. The CDR3 has 15 amino acids. The V gene's germline CDR1 is SNHLY and CDR2 FYNNEI. The DNA of the CDR3 is TGTGCCAGCCGTGTGGGAGCCGGCTCCTACAATGAGCAGTTCTTC. This translates into CASRVGAGSYNEQFF.

The chain carries TRBV4-2 and TRBJ1-2; D ambiguous. CDR3 length equals 15 residues. V gave up 3 bases and J gave up 5 bases, with 16 bases separating them. Germline V gives CDR1 LGHNA, CDR2 YNFKEQ. CDR3 nucleotide sequence: TGTGCCAGCAGCCAGGCTGGTGCGGATGTGTATGGCTACACCTTC. Translated: CASSQAGADVYGYTF.

The chain recombines TRBV7-9 with TRBJ1-1; D call uncertain. CDR1 SEHNR and CDR2 FQNEAQ come from the germline V gene (reference sequence). V was pared by 7 bases and J by 0 bases, with 12 bases between. CDR3 length: 14 amino acids. The CDR3 loop reads CASTQGSMNTEAFF. The CDR3 nucleotides are TGTGCCAGCACTCAAGGGAGTATGAACACTGAAGCTTTCTTT.

The genes are TRBV7-2 and TRBJ2-5; a possible D gene is TRBD2 (5 bases). The germline V gene has CDR1 SGHTA and CDR2 FQGNSA. The CDR3 loop spans 12 amino acids. Trimming shortened V by 6 bases and J by 7 bases, and 12 bases separated the two germline ends. CDR3 sequence: CASSRRKGTQYF. Written as DNA, the CDR3 is TGTGCCAGCAGTCGGAGGAAGGGGACCCAGTACTTC.

The chain has TRBV18 and TRBJ2-5; D possibly corresponds to TRBD2 (5 bases). Germline V lookup: CDR1 KGHSH, CDR2 LQKENI. V shed 3 bases and J shed 0 bases, with 17 bases lying between them. This CDR3 is 17 amino acids long. The CDR3 protein is CASSPLKVPGNQETQYF. Written as DNA, the CDR3 is TGTGCCAGCTCACCTCTCAAAGTCCCGGGAAACCAAGAGACCCAGTACTTC.

The chain has TRBV5-1 and TRBJ2-1; TRBD1 is a possible D gene (6 bases). Trimming left V 6 bases short and J 1 base short, with 14 bases between. The CDR3 has 15 residues. Per germline, CDR1 SGHRS and CDR2 YFSETQ. CDR3 sequence (DNA): TGCGCCAGCACGGTGACAGGTCCTTCCTACAATGAGCAGTTCTTC. Protein product: CASTVTGPSYNEQFF. Full variable domain (remainder filled in from reference TRBV5-1 and TRBJ2-1): KAGVTQTPRYLIKTRGQQVTLSCSPISGHRSVSWYQQTPGQGLQFLFEYFSETQRNKGNFPGRFSGRQFSNSRSEMNVSTLELGDSALYLCASTVTGPSYNEQFFGPGTRLTVL.

V usage is TRBV18 and J usage is TRBJ1-1; D is uncertain. V lost 3 bases to trimming and J lost 6 bases, with 14 bases between them. The CDR3 sequence is 14 residues long. The germline V gene encodes CDR1 KGHSH and CDR2 LQKENI. The DNA for the CDR3 is TGTGCCAGCTCACCGGGTACGGGTAAGGCTGAAGCTTTCTTT. This gives the protein CASSPGTGKAEAFF.

The table lists this clone with a few counts. V is TRBV13 and J is TRBJ2-7; TRBD2 aligns across 14 bases. V shed 5 bases and J 3 bases; nucleotides not matched to a gene: 12. Germline V CDR1 and CDR2: PRHDT, FYEKMQ (reference sequence). This CDR3 region has 18 residues. The CDR3 sequence is CASSATSGRVNRDYEQYF. The CDR3 bases are TGTGCCAGCAGCGCGACTAGCGGGAGGGTAAATCGGGACTACGAGCAGTACTTC. The full variable domain, in which reference TRBV13 and TRBJ2-7 provide the parts outside the CDR3, is AAGVIQSPRHLIKEKRETATLKCYPIPRHDTVYWYQQGPGQDPQFLISFYEKMQSDKGSIPDRFSAQQFSDYHSELNMSSLELGDSALYFCASSATSGRVNRDYEQYFGPGTRLTVT.

V is TRBV21-1 and J is TRBJ2-7; the table's D call, TRBD1, has no DNA check behind it. TRBV21-1 represents a pseudogene. CDR3 length: 14 residues. CDR3 loop: CASSATGVTYEQYF. The DNA for the CDR3 is TGTGCCAGCAGCGCGACAGGGGTAACCTACGAGCAGTACTTC.

Comment on this clone: At the DNA level, this CDR3 is encoded by other sequences in the same sample as well. In DNA, the CDR3 is TGTGCCTGGAGGCGGGCGGGGTCATACAATGAGCAGTTCTTC. This encodes CAWRRAGSYNEQFF. The chain has TRBV30 and TRBJ2-1; a possible D gene is TRBD2 (6 bases). Deletions cut 3 bases from V and 4 bases from J, with 13 bases between. The germline V gene encodes CDR1 GTSNPN and CDR2 SVGIG (reference sequence). The CDR3 spans 14 residues.

The V gene is TRBV30, the J gene TRBJ1-3, with 10 bases fitting TRBD1. This CDR3 contains 16 residues. Germline-derived CDR1 and CDR2 are GTSNPN and SVGIG (reference sequence). The junction had 5 bases not matched to a gene; V was cut back by 1 base and J by 2 bases. The CDR3 nucleotides read TGTGCCTGGAGTGGGGACAGGGGTAGGGCTGGAAACACCATATATTTT. Its protein product is CAWSGDRGRAGNTIYF.

The gene calls are TRBV19 and TRBJ2-7, with D possibly being TRBD1 (5 bases). In germline, CDR1 is LNHDA, CDR2 SQIVND (reference sequence). V was pared by 9 bases and J by 1 base, with 16 bases between. The CDR3 is 14 amino acids. The CDR3 DNA reads TGTGCCAGCACGCAGACAGCCGCATCCTACGAGCAGTACTTC. It encodes CASTQTAASYEQYF. The variable domain in full, completed from reference TRBV19 and TRBJ2-7, reads DGGITQSPKYLFRKEGQNVTLSCEQNLNHDAMYWYRQDPGQGLRLIYYSQIVNDFQKGDIAEGYSVSREKKESFPLTVTSAQKNPTAFYLCASTQTAASYEQYFGPGTRLTVT.

The chain is built from TRBV4-2 and TRBJ2-2; D perhaps matches TRBD1 (5 bases). Germline V gene data show CDR1 as LGHNA and CDR2 as YNFKEQ. The V end lost 3 bases, the J end lost 7 bases, and 12 bases lay between the germline ends. The CDR3 has 14 residues. The CDR3 coding sequence is TGTGCCAGCAGCCAGGAAGCAGGGTACGGGGAGCTGTTTTTT. It translates to CASSQEAGYGELFF.

This clone was recorded once. The gene calls are TRBV7-9 and TRBJ2-5, with 9 nucleotides matching TRBD1. Germline CDR1 reads SEHNR; CDR2 reads FQNEAQ (reference sequence). V trimming: 3 bases; J trimming: 3 bases; junction bases outside the gene matches: 11. CDR3 length: 17 amino acids. CDR3 in amino acids: CASSLYKIRDREETQYF. Written as DNA, the CDR3 is TGTGCCAGCAGCTTGTACAAAATCCGGGACAGGGAAGAGACCCAGTACTTC. The variable domain in full, with the rest retrieved from reference TRBV7-9 and TRBJ2-5, is DTGVSQNPRHKITKRGQNVTFRCDPISEHNRLYWYRQTLGQGPEFLTYFQNEAQLEKSRLLSDRFSAERPKGSFSTLEIQRTEQGDSAMYLCASSLYKIRDREETQYFGPGTRLLVL.

There are a few counts of this clone. The V call is TRBV5-5, the J call TRBJ2-7; a weak D match, TRBD1 (5 bases). The V gene's germline CDR1 is SGHKS and CDR2 YYEKEE (reference sequence). The CDR3 length is 15 residues. The ends were cut back, 3 bases at V and 7 bases at J, with 20 bases in the middle. The CDR3 spells CASSSNPSDTGEQYF. The DNA for the CDR3 is TGTGCCAGCAGCTCTAACCCCTCGGACACCGGAGAGCAGTACTTC.

The chain is built from TRBV5-6 and TRBJ2-6, with TRBD1 matching over 10 bases. V lost 4 bases and J lost 4; bases outside the gene matches: 8. CDR1 is SGHDT, CDR2 YYEEEE, per germline. The CDR3 contains 17 residues. The CDR3 region is CASSRTGGPWGANVLTF. CDR3 nucleotides: TGTGCCAGCAGCAGGACAGGGGGACCCTGGGGGGCCAACGTCCTGACTTTC.

The CDR3 DNA reads as TGTGCCAGCAGCCAAGGGCAAACCGGGACAGGGGAAATTTTCTATGGCTACACCTTC. This sequence encodes CASSQGQTGTGEIFYGYTF. The rearrangement links TRBV4-2 to TRBJ1-2, with 10 bases fitting TRBD1. J was trimmed by 4 bases and V by 1 base; bases with no gene match: 15. The CDR3 extends over 19 amino acids. Germline-derived CDR1 and CDR2 are LGHNA and YNFKEQ.

The chain combines TRBV27 with TRBJ2-3, with 13 bases identical to TRBD2. V lost 7 bases to trimming and J lost 4 bases; unmatched junction nucleotides: 5. The CDR3 is made up of 15 amino acids. CDR1 MNHEY and CDR2 SMNVEV come from the germline V gene (reference sequence). CDR3 nucleotide sequence: TGTGCCAGCAAGCGGACTAGCGGGAGCGCAGATACGCAGTATTTT. Amino acid sequence: CASKRTSGSADTQYF.

This clone showed up just once. V gene TRBV7-8 combines with J gene TRBJ1-1; D unclear. Germline CDR1 is SGHVS and CDR2 is FQNEAQ. V dropped 3 bases and J dropped 0 bases, with 8 bases sitting between them. The CDR3 length is 14 residues. The CDR3 spells CASSLYPVNTEAFF. CDR3 sequence (DNA): TGTGCCAGCAGCTTGTATCCGGTGAACACTGAAGCTTTCTTT.

The chain links TRBV21-1 to TRBJ2-5; the DNA was not used to check the table's D call, TRBD1. TRBV21-1 is recorded as a pseudogene. This CDR3 comprises 15 residues. The CDR3 protein is CASSKGGARPRTQYF. The CDR3 nucleotides read TGTGCCAGCAGCAAAGGTGGGGCCAGGCCGAGGACCCAGTACTTC.

The chain joins TRBV4-2 to TRBJ2-4, with D perhaps matching TRBD2 (5 bases). V dropped 3 bases and J dropped 0 bases, with 18 bases sitting between them. There are 18 residues in the CDR3. From germline, CDR1 is LGHNA and CDR2 YNFKEQ. CDR3 region: CASSHSTGFHRAKNIQYF. The CDR3 DNA reads TGTGCCAGCAGCCACTCAACGGGGTTCCACCGAGCCAAAAACATTCAGTACTTC.

V usage is TRBV5-1 and J usage is TRBJ1-6; possibly TRBD1 for D (5 bases). The germline V gene encodes CDR1 SGHRS and CDR2 YFSETQ. The CDR3 loop spans 17 amino acids. V was pared by 0 bases and J by 6 bases, with 16 bases between. The CDR3 DNA reads TGCGCCAGCAGCTTGGTAGTGGGGCGAACCGCTAATTCACCCCTCCACTTT. Translation: CASSLVVGRTANSPLHF.